Listed here are 11 T cell receptor beta chains from one sample, sequenced in a study of post-analysis software for immune sequencing data. TCR beta cDNA libraries included unique molecular identifiers. TCRdb re-derived calls from the PCR reads in MiXCR, one entry per CDR3 protein. The repertoire includes about 460,000 distinct CDR3 sequences, 45% of them detected once, and around an eighth sits in the top ten. Study outcomes and limitations: Comparison of patients with controls showed about 5 TRBV segments more frequent in patients, TRBV5-6, TRBV5-1 and TRBV20-1 among them.

These receptors have no identified antigens. Input material: blood. These receptors were collected from a girl aged 10 to 17 with multiple sclerosis.

This clonotype showed up just a few times. The CDR3 spells CASSSREADTQYF. For the CDR3, the DNA is TGTGCCAGCAGCTCGCGGGAAGCAGATACGCAGTATTTT. The rearrangement uses TRBV7-3 and TRBJ2-3; D is possibly TRBD2 (6 bases). From germline, CDR1 is SGHTA and CDR2 FQGTGA. With 4 bases removed from V and 4 bases from J, the gap between germline ends came to 9 bases. The CDR3 is 13 amino acids.

The CDR3 sequence: CASSLGGPDSYEQYF. CDR3 in DNA: TGTGCCAGCAGTTTAGGGGGGCCTGACTCCTACGAGCAGTACTTC. V and J are TRBV28 and TRBJ2-7; D is possibly TRBD1 or TRBD2 (6 bases each). The germline V gene encodes CDR1 MDHEN and CDR2 SYDVKM. The CDR3 covers 15 residues. V gave up 2 bases and J gave up 0 bases, with 11 bases separating them.

This chain links TRBV6-1 with TRBJ2-1; 10 bases fit TRBD2. The CDR3 runs to 16 residues. V dropped 2 bases and J dropped 6; count of bases not matched to a gene: 7. CDR1 is MNHNS, CDR2 SASEGT, per germline. The CDR3: CASSESWLAGANEQFF. DNA of the CDR3: TGTGCCAGCAGTGAAAGCTGGCTAGCGGGAGCCAATGAGCAGTTCTTC.

V gene TRBV6-5 combines with J gene TRBJ1-1; TRBD1 is a possible D gene (5 bases). Germline CDR1 and CDR2: MNHEY and SVGAGI. The CDR3 runs 14 residues. V was cut by 1 base and J by 5 bases, with 11 bases left in between. The CDR3: CASSYWGDRTEAFF. Here the CDR3 DNA reads TGTGCCAGCAGTTACTGGGGGGATAGAACTGAAGCTTTCTTT.

The gene calls are TRBV7-2 and TRBJ1-4, with D perhaps TRBD1 (5 bases). Germline CDR1 reads SGHTA; CDR2 reads FQGNSA. The CDR3 runs to 18 residues. V was clipped by 1 base and J by 0 bases, with 15 bases between them. The CDR3 region has the DNA TGTGCCAGCAGCTTAGGATCTTGGGGAGGGGCAACTAATGAAAAACTGTTTTTT. As protein: CASSLGSWGGATNEKLFF. The full variable domain, completed using reference TRBV7-2 and TRBJ1-4, is GAGVSQSPSNKVTEKGKDVELRCDPISGHTALYWYRQSLGQGLEFLIYFQGNSAPDKSGLPSDRFSAERTGGSVSTLTIQRTQQEDSAVYLCASSLGSWGGATNEKLFFGSGTQLSVL.

CDR3 nucleotide sequence: TGTGCCAGCTGGGGGGATTCGCAAGAGACCCAGTACTTC. This translates into CASWGDSQETQYF. This chain links TRBV27 with TRBJ2-5; the D gene is possibly TRBD2 (6 bases). V shed 8 bases and J shed 2 bases, with 12 bases lying between them. This CDR3 has 13 residues. Germline V gene data show CDR1 as MNHEY and CDR2 as SMNVEV (reference sequence).

The chain uses TRBV6-2 or TRBV6-3 and TRBJ1-1; no clear D gene. CDR1 MNHEY and CDR2 SVGEGT come from the germline V gene. The length of the CDR3 is 14 residues. Trimming shortened V by 2 bases and J by 1 base, and 8 bases separated the two germline ends. Written as DNA, the CDR3 is TGTGCCAGCAGTTACCTGACGGGGAACACTGAAGCTTTCTTT. Amino acid sequence: CASSYLTGNTEAFF.

There are a few counts of this clonotype. This chain links TRBV5-1 with TRBJ2-1; D is unclear. Trimming pared 0 bases from V and 2 bases from J, leaving 12 bases between. The length of the CDR3 is 16 residues. Germline V gene data show CDR1 as SGHRS and CDR2 as YFSETQ. In nucleotides, the CDR3 is TGCGCCAGCAGCTTGGCCGTATCGCCTACCTACAATGAGCAGTTCTTC. Translating it yields CASSLAVSPTYNEQFF.

There are many counts of this clonotype. The chain links TRBV6-5 to TRBJ2-1; D gene uncertain. This CDR3 comprises 11 residues. Germline V gives CDR1 MNHEY, CDR2 SVGAGI. V lost 3 bases to trimming and J lost 8 bases, with 5 bases between them. The CDR3 nucleotides read TGTGCCAGCAGTTATGGGCATGAGCAGTTCTTC. Translated, it gives CASSYGHEQFF.

V is TRBV12-3 or TRBV12-4 and J is TRBJ1-5, with 9 bases fitting TRBD1. This CDR3 contains 13 residues. V lost 6 bases to trimming and J lost 9 bases; unmatched junction nucleotides: 6. The CDR3 loop is CASSKTGGRPQHF. Written as DNA, the CDR3 is TGTGCCAGCAGCAAGACAGGGGGACGGCCCCAGCATTTT.

The chain recombines TRBV6-6 with TRBJ2-7, with TRBD2 matching over 7 bases. Per the germline V gene, CDR1 is MNHNY and CDR2 is SVGAGI (reference sequence). This CDR3 has 15 residues. With 5 bases clipped from V and 5 bases from J, the junction kept 12 bases outside the gene matches. The CDR3 loop reads CASSGERTSFNEQYF. As DNA, the CDR3 is TGTGCCAGCAGTGGTGAACGGACTAGTTTCAACGAGCAGTACTTC.